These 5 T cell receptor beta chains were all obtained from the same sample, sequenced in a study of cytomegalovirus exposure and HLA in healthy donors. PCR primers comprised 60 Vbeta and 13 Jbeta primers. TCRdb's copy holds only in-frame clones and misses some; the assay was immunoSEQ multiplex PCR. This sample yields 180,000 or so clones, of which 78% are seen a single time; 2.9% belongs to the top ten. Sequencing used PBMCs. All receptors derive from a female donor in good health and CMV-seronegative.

CDR3 sequence (DNA): TGTGCCAGCAGCGTACTAGGAGTCAACACCGGGGAGCTGTTTTTT. It encodes CASSVLGVNTGELFF. The V gene is TRBV9, the J gene TRBJ2-2, with D unclear. Germline V gene data show CDR1 as SGDLS and CDR2 as YYNGEE. The CDR3 covers 15 residues. V shed 1 base and J shed 2 bases, with 9 bases lying between them.

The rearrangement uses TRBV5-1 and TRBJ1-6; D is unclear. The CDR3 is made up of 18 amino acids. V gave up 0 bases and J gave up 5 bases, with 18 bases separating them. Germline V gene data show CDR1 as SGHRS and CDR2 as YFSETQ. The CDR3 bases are TGCGCCAGCAGCTTGGTTGTTCGGGGTTTCTCTGATAATTCACCCCTCCACTTT. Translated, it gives CASSLVVRGFSDNSPLHF.

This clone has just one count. Here the CDR3 DNA reads TGTGCCAGTAGTACTCGGACAGGGGACTATAGCAATCAGCCCCAGCATTTT. Amino acids: CASSTRTGDYSNQPQHF. The chain recombines TRBV19 with TRBJ1-5, with 9 bases lining up with TRBD1. Per germline, CDR1 LNHDA and CDR2 SQIVND (reference sequence). J was trimmed by 0 bases and V by 4 bases; bases with no gene match: 7. CDR3 size: 17 residues.

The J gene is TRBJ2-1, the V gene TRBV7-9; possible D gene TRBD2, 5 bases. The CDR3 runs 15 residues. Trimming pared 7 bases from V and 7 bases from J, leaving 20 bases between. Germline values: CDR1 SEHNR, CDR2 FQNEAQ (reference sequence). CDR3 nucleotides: TGTGCCAGCAACAAGGCCTTCGGGGTAGGGAATGAGCAGTTCTTC. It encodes CASNKAFGVGNEQFF.

The CDR3 loop reads CASSLSRSYEQYF. The DNA of the CDR3 is TGTGCCAGCAGTTTATCGCGGTCCTACGAGCAGTACTTC. The chain employs TRBV27 and TRBJ2-7; D not resolved. The CDR3 totals 13 residues. Deletions cut 0 bases from V and 1 base from J, with 4 bases between. Germline V gene lookup returns CDR1 MNHEY and CDR2 SMNVEV (reference sequence).